The entry that follows covers one TCR beta chain sequence. Antigen: not known. This CDR3 has 15 residues. Per the germline V gene, CDR1 is MNHEY and CDR2 is SMNVEV (reference sequence). Trimming shortened V by 6 bases and J by 0 bases, and 12 bases separated the two germline ends. TCRdb re-derived calls from the reads in MiXCR, one entry per CDR3 protein. The sample shows around 800,000 distinct CDR3 sequences, 32% of them seen only once. The sample is drawn from a study of T cell repertoires in cytomegalovirus infection. Findings of the study overall: HLA-C-restricted CMV clonotypes gave the most frequent clonotype in two of eight donors.

V gene TRBV27 combines with J gene TRBJ1-5, with D hard to call. The specimen was cultured CD8+ T cells from PBMCs, collected from culture after CMV antigen stimulation. This receptor was taken from a human donor in good health (CMV status not recorded). Some clones in this sample may be carry-over from other donors' samples. The CDR3 bases are TGTGCCAGCAGCCTTACATTAAATAGCAATCAGCCCCAGCATTTT. It codes for CASSLTLNSNQPQHF.